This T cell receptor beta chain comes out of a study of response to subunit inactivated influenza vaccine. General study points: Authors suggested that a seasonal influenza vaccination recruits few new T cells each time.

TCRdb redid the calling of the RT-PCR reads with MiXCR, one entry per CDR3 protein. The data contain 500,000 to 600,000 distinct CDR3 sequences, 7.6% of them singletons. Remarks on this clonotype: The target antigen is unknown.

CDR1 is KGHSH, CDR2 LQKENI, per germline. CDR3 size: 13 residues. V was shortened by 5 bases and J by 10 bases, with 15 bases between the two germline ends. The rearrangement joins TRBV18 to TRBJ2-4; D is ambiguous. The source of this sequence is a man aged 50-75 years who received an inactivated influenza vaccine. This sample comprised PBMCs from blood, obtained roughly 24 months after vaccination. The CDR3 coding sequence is TGTGCCAGCTCATCATTAGTGGATCCTATTCAGTACTTC. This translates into CASSSLVDPIQYF. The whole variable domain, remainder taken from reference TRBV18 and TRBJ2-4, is NAGVMQNPRHLVRRRGQEARLRCSPMKGHSHVYWYRQLPEEGLKFMVYLQKENIIDESGMPKERFSAEFPKEGPSILRIQQVVRGDSAAYFCASSSLVDPIQYFGAGTRLSVL.